Sequencing of this TCR beta chain was carried out in a study of T cells in localized non-small cell lung cancer. CDR1 and CDR2 from the germline V gene are SNHLY and FYNNEI. CDR3 size: 14 residues. Trimming cost V 6 bases and J 4 bases; bases outside gene matches: 8. Clones were sequenced by immunoSEQ multiplex PCR, and TCRdb holds only the in-frame ones, with some missing. This table has roughly 3,000 clones, less than 40% appearing once. This sample comprised lung tumor tissue, obtained before any cancer treatment. The sequence came from a male donor aged 60 or over with stage I squamous cell lung carcinoma. V gene TRBV2 combines with J gene TRBJ1-1; TRBD1 matches 7 bases. This CDR3 is CASREGALGTEAFF. DNA of the CDR3: TGTGCCAGCAGGGAGGGGGCTCTTGGCACTGAAGCTTTCTTT.